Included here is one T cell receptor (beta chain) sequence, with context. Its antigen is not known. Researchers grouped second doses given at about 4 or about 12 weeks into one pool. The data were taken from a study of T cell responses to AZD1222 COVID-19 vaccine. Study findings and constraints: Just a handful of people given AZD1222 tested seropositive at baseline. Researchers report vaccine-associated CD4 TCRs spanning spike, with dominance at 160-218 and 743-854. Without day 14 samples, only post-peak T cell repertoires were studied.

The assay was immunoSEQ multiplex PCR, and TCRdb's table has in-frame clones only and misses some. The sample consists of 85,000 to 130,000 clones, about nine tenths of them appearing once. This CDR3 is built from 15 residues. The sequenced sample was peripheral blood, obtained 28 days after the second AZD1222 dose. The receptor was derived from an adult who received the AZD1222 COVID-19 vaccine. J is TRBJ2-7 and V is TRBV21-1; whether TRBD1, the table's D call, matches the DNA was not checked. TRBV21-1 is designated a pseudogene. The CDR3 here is CASSKDRGSSYEQYF. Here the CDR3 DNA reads TGTGCCAGCAGCAAAGACAGGGGCAGCTCCTACGAGCAGTACTTC.